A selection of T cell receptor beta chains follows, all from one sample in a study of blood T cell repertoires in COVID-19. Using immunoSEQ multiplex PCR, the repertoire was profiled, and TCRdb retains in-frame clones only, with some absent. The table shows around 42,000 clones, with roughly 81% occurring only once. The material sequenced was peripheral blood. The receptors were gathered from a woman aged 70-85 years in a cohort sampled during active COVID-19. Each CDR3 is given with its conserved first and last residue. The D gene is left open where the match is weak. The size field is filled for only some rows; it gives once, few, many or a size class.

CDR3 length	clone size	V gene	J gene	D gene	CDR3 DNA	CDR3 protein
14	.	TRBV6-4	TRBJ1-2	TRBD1	TGTGCCAGCAGTGTCTCCGGACAGGGCTATGGCTACACCTTC	CASSVSGQGYGYTF
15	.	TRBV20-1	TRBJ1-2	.	TGCAGTGCTAGTGAGACCGGGACTCCAGGCAATGGCTACACCTTC	CSASETGTPGNGYTF
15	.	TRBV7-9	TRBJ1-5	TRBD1	TGTGCCAGCAGCTCCGGACAGGATCTCAATCAGCCCCAGCATTTT	CASSSGQDLNQPQHF
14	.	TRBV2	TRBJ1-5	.	TGTGCCAGCAGTGAACAGGGAGGGAATCAGCCCCAGCATTTT	CASSEQGGNQPQHF
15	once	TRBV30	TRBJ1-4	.	TGTGCCTGGAGTTTAACAGGGAACACTAATGAAAAACTGTTTTTT	CAWSLTGNTNEKLFF
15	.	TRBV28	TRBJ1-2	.	TGTGCCAGCAGTTCCCCTTCGGGGGGACCTCATGGCTACACCTTC	CASSSPSGGPHGYTF
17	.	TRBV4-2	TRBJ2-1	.	TGTGCCAGCAGCCAAGAAAGCACCGCGATGACCTACAATGAGCAGTTCTTC	CASSQESTAMTYNEQFF
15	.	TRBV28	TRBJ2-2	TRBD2	TGTGCCAGCAGTTTGGGGACTAGAATGACCGGGGAGCTGTTTTTT	CASSLGTRMTGELFF
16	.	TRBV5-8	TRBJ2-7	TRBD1	TGTGCCAGCAGCCTATACCTGACAGGGGCGGCCTACGAGCAGTACTTC	CASSLYLTGAAYEQYF
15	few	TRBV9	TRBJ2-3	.	TGTGCCAGCAGTCTCACGATTACTAGCACAGATACGCAGTATTTT	CASSLTITSTDTQYF
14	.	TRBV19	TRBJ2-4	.	TGTGCCAGTAGTATAGTTCAGGACTCGAACATTCAGTACTTC	CASSIVQDSNIQYF
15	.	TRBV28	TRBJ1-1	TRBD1	TGTGCCAGCAGCCCACAGGGGGCGGGGGACACTGAAGCTTTCTTT	CASSPQGAGDTEAFF
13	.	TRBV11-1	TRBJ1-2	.	TGTGCCAGCAGCTTTGGGCCCAACTATGGCTACACCTTC	CASSFGPNYGYTF
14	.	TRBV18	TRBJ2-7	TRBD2	TGTGCCAGCCGAACTAGCGGAGCCGCCTACGAGCAGTACTTC	CASRTSGAAYEQYF
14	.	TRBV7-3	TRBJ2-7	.	TGTGCCAGCAGCCTGGCAGGCAGCCCCTACGAGCAGTACTTC	CASSLAGSPYEQYF
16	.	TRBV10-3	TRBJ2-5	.	TGTGCCATCAGTGAGCTCGACAGGTTAGGACAAGAGACCCAGTACTTC	CAISELDRLGQETQYF
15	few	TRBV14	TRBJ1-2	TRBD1	TGTGCCAGCAGCCCTTTGACAGGGTGGAACTATGGCTACACCTTC	CASSPLTGWNYGYTF
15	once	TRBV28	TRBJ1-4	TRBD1	TGTGCCAGCAGTCCGCTCGGGACAGGGGATGAAAAACTGTTTTTT	CASSPLGTGDEKLFF
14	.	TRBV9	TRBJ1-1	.	TGTGCCAGCAGCTCCGGGGGGGCGGACACTGAAGCTTTCTTT	CASSSGGADTEAFF